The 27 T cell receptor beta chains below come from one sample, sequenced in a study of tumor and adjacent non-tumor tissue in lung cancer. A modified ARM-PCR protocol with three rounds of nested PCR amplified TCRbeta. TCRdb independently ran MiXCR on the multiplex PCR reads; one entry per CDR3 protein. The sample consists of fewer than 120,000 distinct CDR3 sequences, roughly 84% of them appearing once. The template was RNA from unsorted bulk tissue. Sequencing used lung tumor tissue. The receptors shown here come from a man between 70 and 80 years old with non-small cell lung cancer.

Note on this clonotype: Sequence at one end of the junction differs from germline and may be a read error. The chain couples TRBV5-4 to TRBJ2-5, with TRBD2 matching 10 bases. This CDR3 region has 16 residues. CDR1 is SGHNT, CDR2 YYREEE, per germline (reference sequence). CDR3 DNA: TGTGTCAGCAGCTTGGCTAGCGGGGGTGTGTGGGGGATCCAGTACTTC. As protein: CVSSLASGGVWGIQYF.

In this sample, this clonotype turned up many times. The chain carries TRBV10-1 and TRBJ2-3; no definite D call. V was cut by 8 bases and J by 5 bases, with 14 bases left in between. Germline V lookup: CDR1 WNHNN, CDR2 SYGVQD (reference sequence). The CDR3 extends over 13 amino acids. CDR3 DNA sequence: TGCGCCAGCTCTGTGGGTTTGCAAGATACGCAGTATTTT. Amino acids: CASSVGLQDTQYF.

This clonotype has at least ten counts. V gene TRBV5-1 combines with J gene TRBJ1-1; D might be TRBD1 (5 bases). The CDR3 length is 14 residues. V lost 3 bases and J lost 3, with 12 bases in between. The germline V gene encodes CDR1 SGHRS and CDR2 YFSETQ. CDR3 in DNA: TGCGCCAGCAGCTACTACAGGATTCACACTGAAGCTTTCTTT. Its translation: CASSYYRIHTEAFF. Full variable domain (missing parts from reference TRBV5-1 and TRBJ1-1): KAGVTQTPRYLIKTRGQQVTLSCSPISGHRSVSWYQQTPGQGLQFLFEYFSETQRNKGNFPGRFSGRQFSNSRSEMNVSTLELGDSALYLCASSYYRIHTEAFFGQGTRLTVV.

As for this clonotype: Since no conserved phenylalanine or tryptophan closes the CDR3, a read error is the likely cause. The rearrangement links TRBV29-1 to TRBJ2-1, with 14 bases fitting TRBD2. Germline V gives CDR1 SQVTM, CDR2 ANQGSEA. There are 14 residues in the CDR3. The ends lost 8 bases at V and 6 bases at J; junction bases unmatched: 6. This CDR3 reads CSIGLAGGPNEQFL. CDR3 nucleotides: TGCAGCATTGGACTAGCGGGAGGTCCCAATGAGCAGTTCTTA.

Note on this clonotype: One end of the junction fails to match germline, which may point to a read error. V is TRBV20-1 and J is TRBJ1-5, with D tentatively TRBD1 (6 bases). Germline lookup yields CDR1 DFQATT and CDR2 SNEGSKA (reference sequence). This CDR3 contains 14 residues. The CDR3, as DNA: TGCAGTCCTCAAATATCCGGGGACAACCAGCCTCAGCATTTT. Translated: CSPQISGDNQPQHF.

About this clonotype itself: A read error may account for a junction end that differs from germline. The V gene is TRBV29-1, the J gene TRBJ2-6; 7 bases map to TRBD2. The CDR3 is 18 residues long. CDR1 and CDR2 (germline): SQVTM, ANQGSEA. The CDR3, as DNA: TGCAGCGTTGTAGGGGAAAGGGGAGGGCCCTCTGAGGCCAACTTCCTGACTTTC. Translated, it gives CSVVGERGGPSEANFLTF.

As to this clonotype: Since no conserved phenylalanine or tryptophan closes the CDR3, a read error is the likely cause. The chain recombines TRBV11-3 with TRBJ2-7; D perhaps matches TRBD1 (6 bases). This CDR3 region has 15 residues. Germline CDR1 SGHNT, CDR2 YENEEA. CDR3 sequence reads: CAGSLTGLFSYEQYS. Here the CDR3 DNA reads TGTGCAGGCAGCTTAACAGGGCTTTTTTCCTACGAGCAGTACTCC.

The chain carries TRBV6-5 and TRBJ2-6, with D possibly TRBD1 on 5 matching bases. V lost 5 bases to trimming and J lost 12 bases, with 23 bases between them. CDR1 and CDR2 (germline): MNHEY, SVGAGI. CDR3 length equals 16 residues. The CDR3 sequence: CASSRTRGSGATVLTF. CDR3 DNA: TGTGCCAGCAGTAGGACAAGGGGCTCTGGGGCAACCGTCCTGACTTTC.

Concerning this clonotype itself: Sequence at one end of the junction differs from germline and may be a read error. CDR3 residues: CVSSLASGKGVNIQYF. CDR3 DNA sequence: TGTGTGAGCAGTTTAGCTTCGGGAAAGGGGGTTAACATTCAGTATTTC. This chain links TRBV12-3 or TRBV12-4 with TRBJ2-4, with a tentative D call TRBD1 (6 bases). The CDR3 is 16 residues long.

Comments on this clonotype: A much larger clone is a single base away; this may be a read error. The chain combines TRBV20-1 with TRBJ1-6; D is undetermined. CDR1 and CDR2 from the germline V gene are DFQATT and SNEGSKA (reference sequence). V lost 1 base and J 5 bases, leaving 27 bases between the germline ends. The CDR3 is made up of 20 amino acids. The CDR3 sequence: CSARGPNIKSVQRNNSPLHF. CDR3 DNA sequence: TGCAGTGCTAGAGGCCCCAACATTAAATCGGTACAGAGAAATAATTCACCCCTCCACTTT.

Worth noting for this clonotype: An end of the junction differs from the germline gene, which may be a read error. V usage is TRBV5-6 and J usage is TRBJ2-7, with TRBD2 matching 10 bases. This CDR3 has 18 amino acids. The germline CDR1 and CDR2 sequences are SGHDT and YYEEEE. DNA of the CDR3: TGTGCCATCAGCCCGACACTAGCGGGATGCCCTGGTAACTACGAGCAGTACTTC. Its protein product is CAISPTLAGCPGNYEQYF.

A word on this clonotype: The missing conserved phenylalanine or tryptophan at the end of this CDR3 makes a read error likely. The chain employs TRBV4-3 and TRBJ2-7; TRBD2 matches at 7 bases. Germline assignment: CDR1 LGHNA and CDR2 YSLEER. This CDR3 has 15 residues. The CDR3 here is CASSQDRDYGYEQYS. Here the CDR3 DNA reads TGCGCTAGCAGCCAAGACCGGGACTATGGATACGAGCAGTACTCC.

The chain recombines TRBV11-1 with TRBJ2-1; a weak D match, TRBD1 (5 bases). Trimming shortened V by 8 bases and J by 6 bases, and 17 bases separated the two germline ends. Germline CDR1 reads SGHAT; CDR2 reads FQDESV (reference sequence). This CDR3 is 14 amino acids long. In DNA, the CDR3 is TGTGCCAGCTGCATAGACAGTCATTTCAATGAGCAGTTCTTC. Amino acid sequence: CASCIDSHFNEQFF.

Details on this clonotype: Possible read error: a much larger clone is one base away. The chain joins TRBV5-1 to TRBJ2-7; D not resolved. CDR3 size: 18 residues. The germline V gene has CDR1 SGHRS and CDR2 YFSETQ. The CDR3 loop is CVSSFSVAVDPFSYEQYF. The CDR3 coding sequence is TGCGTCAGCAGCTTCTCCGTGGCCGTCGACCCTTTCTCCTACGAGCAGTACTTC.

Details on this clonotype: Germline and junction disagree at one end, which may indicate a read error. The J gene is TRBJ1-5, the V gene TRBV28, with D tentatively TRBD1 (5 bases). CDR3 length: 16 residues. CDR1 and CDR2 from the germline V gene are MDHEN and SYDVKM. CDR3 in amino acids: CASRLEARGLNQRQHF. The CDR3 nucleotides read TGTGCCAGCAGACTAGAGGCTAGGGGTCTAAATCAGCGCCAGCATTTT.

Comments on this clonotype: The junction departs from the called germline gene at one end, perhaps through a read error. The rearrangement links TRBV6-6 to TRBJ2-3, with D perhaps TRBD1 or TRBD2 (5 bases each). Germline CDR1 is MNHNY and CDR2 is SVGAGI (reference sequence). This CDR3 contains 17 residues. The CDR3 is CASSYVPDRGRTYTQYF. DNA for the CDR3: TGTGCCAGCAGTTACGTTCCAGACAGAGGGCGCACATATACGCAGTATTTT.

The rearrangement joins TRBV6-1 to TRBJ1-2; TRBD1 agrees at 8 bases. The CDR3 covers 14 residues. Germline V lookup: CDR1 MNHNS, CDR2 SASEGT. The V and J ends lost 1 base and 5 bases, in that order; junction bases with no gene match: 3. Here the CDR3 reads CASSEGTGIYGYTF. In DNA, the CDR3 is TGTGCCAGCAGTGAAGGGACAGGGATTTATGGCTACACCTTC.

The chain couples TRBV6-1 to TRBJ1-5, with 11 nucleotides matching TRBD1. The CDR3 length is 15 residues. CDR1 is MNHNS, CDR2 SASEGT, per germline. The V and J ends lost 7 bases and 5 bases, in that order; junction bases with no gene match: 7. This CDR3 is CASIADRGHDQPQHF. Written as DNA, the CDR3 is TGTGCCAGCATCGCGGACAGGGGGCACGATCAGCCCCAGCATTTT.

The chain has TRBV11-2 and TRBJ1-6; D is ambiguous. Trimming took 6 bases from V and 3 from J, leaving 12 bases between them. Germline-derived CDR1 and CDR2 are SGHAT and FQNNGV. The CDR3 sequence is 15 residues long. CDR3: CASSSQSHYNSPLHF. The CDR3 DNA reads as TGTGCCAGCAGTTCCCAGAGCCACTATAATTCACCCCTCCACTTT.

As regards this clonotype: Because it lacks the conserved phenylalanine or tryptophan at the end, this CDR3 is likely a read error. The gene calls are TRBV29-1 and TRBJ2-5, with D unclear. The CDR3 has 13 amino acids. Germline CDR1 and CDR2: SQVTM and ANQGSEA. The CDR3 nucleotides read TGCATCGTGGCCGATAGGTTCCAAGAGGCCCAGTACTTA. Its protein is CIVADRFQEAQYL.

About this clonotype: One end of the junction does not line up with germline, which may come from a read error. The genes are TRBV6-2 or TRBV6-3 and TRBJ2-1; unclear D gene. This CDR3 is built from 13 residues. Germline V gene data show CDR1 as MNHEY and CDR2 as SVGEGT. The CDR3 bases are TGTGCCAGCAACAGAGGCGGTTACAATAAGCAATGCTTC. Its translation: CASNRGGYNKQCF.

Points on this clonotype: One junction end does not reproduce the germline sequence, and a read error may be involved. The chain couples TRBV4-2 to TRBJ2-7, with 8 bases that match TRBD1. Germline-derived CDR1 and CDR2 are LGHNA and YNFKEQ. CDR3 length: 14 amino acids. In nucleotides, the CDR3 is TGTGCCAGCGGCCAAGGACAGGGTCTCTGCGAGCAGTATTTC. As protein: CASGQGQGLCEQYF.

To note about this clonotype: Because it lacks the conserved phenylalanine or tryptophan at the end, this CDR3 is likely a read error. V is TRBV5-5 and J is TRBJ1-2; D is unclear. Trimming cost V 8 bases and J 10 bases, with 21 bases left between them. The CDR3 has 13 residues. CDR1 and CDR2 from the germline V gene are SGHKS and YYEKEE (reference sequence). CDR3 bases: TGTGCCAGAAGCGGGGAGGTGTCTGGTCACTACACCTCC. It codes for CARSGEVSGHYTS.

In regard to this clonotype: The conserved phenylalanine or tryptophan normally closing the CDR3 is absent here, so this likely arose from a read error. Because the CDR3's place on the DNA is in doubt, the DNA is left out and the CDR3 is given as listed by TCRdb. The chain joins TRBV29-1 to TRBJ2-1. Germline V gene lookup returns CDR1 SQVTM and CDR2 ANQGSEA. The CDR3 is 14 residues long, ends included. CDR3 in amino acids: CSVEDFGVYNEQFS.

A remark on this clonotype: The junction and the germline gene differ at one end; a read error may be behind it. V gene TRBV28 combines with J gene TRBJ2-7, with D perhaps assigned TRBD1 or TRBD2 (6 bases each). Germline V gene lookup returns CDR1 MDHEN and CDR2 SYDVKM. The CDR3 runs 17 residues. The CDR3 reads CTRSLRGVLKTSYEQYF. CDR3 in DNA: TGTACCAGGAGTTTAAGGGGGGTCCTCAAGACATCCTACGAGCAGTACTTC.

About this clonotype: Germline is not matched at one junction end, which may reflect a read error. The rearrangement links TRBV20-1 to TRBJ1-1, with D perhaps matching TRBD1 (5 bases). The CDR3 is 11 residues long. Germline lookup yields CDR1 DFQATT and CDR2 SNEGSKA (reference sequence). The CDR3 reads CSAPRVTEASF. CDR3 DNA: TGCAGTGCTCCCAGGGTCACTGAAGCTTCCTTT.

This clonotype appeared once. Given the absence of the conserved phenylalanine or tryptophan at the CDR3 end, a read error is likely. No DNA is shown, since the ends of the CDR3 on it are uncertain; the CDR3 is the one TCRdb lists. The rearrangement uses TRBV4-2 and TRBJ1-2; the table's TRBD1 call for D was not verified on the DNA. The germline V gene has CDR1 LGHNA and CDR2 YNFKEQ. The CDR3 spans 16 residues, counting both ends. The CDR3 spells CASSREQGARNYGYTL.